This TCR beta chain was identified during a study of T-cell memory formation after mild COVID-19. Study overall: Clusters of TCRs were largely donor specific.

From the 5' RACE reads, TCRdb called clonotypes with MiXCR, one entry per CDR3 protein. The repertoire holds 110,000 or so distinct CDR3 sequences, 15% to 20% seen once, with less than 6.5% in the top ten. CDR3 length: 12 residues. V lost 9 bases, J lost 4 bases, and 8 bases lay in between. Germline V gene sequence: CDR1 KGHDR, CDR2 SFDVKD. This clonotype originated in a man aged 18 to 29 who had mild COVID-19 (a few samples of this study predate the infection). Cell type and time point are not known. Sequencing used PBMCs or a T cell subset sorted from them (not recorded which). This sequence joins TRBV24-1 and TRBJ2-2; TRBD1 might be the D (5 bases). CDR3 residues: CATGASTGELFF. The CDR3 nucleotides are TGTGCCACCGGGGCGAGCACCGGGGAGCTGTTTTTT.